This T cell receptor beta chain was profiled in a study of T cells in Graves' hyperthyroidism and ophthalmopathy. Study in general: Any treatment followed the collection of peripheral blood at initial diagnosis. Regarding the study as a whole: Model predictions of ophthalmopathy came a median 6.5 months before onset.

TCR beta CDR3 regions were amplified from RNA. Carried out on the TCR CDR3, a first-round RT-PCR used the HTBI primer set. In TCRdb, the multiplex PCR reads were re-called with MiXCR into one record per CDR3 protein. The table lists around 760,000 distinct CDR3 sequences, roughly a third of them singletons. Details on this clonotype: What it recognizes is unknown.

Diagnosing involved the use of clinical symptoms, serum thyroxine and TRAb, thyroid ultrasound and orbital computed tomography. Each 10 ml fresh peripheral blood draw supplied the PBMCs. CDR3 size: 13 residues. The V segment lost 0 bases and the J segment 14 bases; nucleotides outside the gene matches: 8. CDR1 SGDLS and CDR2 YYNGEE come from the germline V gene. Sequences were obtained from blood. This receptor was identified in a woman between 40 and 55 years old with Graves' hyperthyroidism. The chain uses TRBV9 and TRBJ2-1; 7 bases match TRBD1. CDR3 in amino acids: CASSVGGTGAEFF. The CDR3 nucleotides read TGTGCCAGCAGCGTAGGAGGTACAGGGGCTGAGTTCTTC. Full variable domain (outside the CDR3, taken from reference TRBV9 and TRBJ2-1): DSGVTQTPKHLITATGQRVTLRCSPRSGDLSVYWYQQSLDQGLQFLIQYYNGEERAKGNILERFSAQQFPDLHSELNLSSLELGDSALYFCASSVGGTGAEFFGPGTRLTVL.